The next 32 T cell receptor beta chains were all read from a single sample in a study of shared clonotypes between healthy human individuals. Profiling relied on immunoSEQ multiplex PCR, and the TCRdb table lists in-frame clones only, not all of them. There are 2 million to 3 million clones in the sample; 93% occur only once, and roughly 0.36% lies in the top ten. The sample taken for sequencing was naive CD4+ T cells from PBMCs. Subset indicated: CD45RA+ positively selected. The receptors stem from a young man in good health. Some clones in this sample may be carry-over from other donors' samples.

This chain uses TRBV5-1 with TRBJ2-5, with a tentative D call TRBD1 (5 bases). This CDR3 has 15 amino acids. Deletions cut 1 base from V and 5 bases from J, with 15 bases between. Germline V CDR1 and CDR2: SGHRS, YFSETQ. The CDR3 nucleotides read TGCGCCAGCAGCTTGTATCCCAGCCAGGGTGAGACCCAGTACTTC. Its protein product is CASSLYPSQGETQYF.

The chain combines TRBV6-1 with TRBJ2-7, with a tentative D call TRBD1 (7 bases). V lost 7 bases, J lost 0 bases, and 16 bases lay in between. The CDR3 runs 15 residues. The germline V gene encodes CDR1 MNHNS and CDR2 SASEGT. CDR3 protein: CASTPEGASSYEQYF. The CDR3 coding sequence is TGTGCCAGCACCCCGGAGGGGGCCTCCTCCTACGAGCAGTACTTC.

This chain links TRBV7-2 with TRBJ2-3, with 10 bases identical to TRBD1. In germline, CDR1 is SGHTA, CDR2 FQGNSA. This CDR3 has 15 amino acids. The J segment lost 5 bases and the V segment lost 4 bases, leaving 6 bases of the junction unmatched. The CDR3 coding sequence is TGTGCCAGCAGCTCCTCGACAGGGGGCAGAGATACGCAGTATTTT. Encoded protein: CASSSSTGGRDTQYF.

This clone was observed a single time. V usage is TRBV4-3 and J usage is TRBJ2-1, with TRBD2 as a possible D gene (6 bases). Looked up from germline, CDR1 is LGHNA and CDR2 is YSLEER. The CDR3 length is 11 residues. Trimming took off 6 bases at V and 7 bases at J, with 7 bases between the two ends. CDR3 sequence: CASRDYNEQFF. CDR3 bases: TGCGCCAGCAGGGACTATAATGAGCAGTTCTTC.

The chain links TRBV7-8 to TRBJ2-7; TRBD2 matches at 8 bases. From germline, CDR1 is SGHVS and CDR2 FQNEAQ. Trimming removed 5 bases from V and 3 bases from J; junction bases left unmatched: 9. The CDR3 length is 15 residues. CDR3 sequence: CASSPGAGGVYEQYF. CDR3 coding DNA: TGTGCCAGCAGCCCAGGCGCGGGAGGAGTCTACGAGCAGTACTTC.

The genes are TRBV19 and TRBJ2-5; maybe TRBD1 (6 bases). Deletions cut 5 bases from V and 4 bases from J, with 11 bases between. CDR3 length: 13 residues. CDR1 LNHDA and CDR2 SQIVND come from the germline V gene (reference sequence). This CDR3 reads CASSRDTVETQYF. The CDR3 nucleotides read TGTGCCAGTAGTCGGGACACCGTAGAGACCCAGTACTTC.

V and J are TRBV7-2 and TRBJ2-5, with a possible D match to TRBD2 (6 bases). V was clipped by 1 base and J by 4 bases, with 13 bases between them. The germline V gene has CDR1 SGHTA and CDR2 FQGNSA. The CDR3 runs to 15 residues. In DNA form, the CDR3 reads TGTGCCAGCAGCTTAGTTCGGGGGAGCGCAGAGACCCAGTACTTC. Its translation: CASSLVRGSAETQYF. Full variable domain (missing parts from reference TRBV7-2 and TRBJ2-5): GAGVSQSPSNKVTEKGKDVELRCDPISGHTALYWYRQSLGQGLEFLIYFQGNSAPDKSGLPSDRFSAERTGGSVSTLTIQRTQQEDSAVYLCASSLVRGSAETQYFGPGTRLLVL.

This clone was picked up one time. The chain carries TRBV4-1 and TRBJ1-5, with D maybe TRBD1 (5 bases). Between the trimmed V and J ends, which lost 4 bases and 7 bases, there was a span of 23 bases. This CDR3 is built from 17 residues. CDR1 and CDR2 (germline): MGHRA, YSYEKL. CDR3 sequence: CASSPTYRSGAGQPQHF. DNA for the CDR3: TGCGCCAGCAGCCCAACCTACCGCAGCGGGGCCGGGCAGCCCCAGCATTTT.

The V call is TRBV25-1, the J call TRBJ2-3; maybe TRBD2 (6 bases). V was shortened by 3 bases and J by 14 bases, with 18 bases between the two germline ends. Germline V CDR1 and CDR2: MGHDK, SYGVNS. The length of the CDR3 is 13 residues. The CDR3 region has the DNA TGTGCCAGCAGTGATGTGGGCGGGGCCGCTTCGTATTTT. As protein: CASSDVGGAASYF.

The chain joins TRBV6-1 to TRBJ2-1, with a possible D match to TRBD2 (5 bases). Germline V gene sequence: CDR1 MNHNS, CDR2 SASEGT. The V end lost 0 bases, the J end lost 13 bases, and 16 bases lay between the germline ends. This CDR3 has 14 residues. CDR3 sequence: CASSEATGMPVQFF. As DNA, the CDR3 is TGTGCCAGCAGTGAAGCGACGGGGATGCCGGTCCAGTTCTTC.

In the case of this clone: Other DNA sequences in the same sample also yield this CDR3. The V call is TRBV10-3, the J call TRBJ2-5; D call uncertain. Trimming removed 4 bases from V and 4 bases from J, with 4 bases in between. This CDR3 spans 11 amino acids. CDR1 is ENHRY, CDR2 SYGVKD, per germline. CDR3 sequence: CAISGGETQYF. The CDR3 DNA follows: TGTGCCATCAGTGGCGGAGAGACCCAGTACTTC.

This chain connects TRBV5-5 to TRBJ1-5, with a tentative D call TRBD1 (5 bases). Germline values: CDR1 SGHKS, CDR2 YYEKEE (reference sequence). Trimming removed 0 bases at V and 4 bases at J, with 11 bases between. The CDR3 spans 15 residues. As DNA, the CDR3 is TGTGCCAGCAGCTTGGTGGACATTAGGAATCAGCCCCAGCATTTT. Its protein product is CASSLVDIRNQPQHF.

The chain carries TRBV5-1 and TRBJ2-3; perhaps TRBD2 as D (6 bases). The CDR3 is made up of 13 amino acids. Trimming cost V 4 bases and J 4 bases, with 10 bases left between them. The germline V gene has CDR1 SGHRS and CDR2 YFSETQ. This CDR3 is CASSRGGPDTQYF. The CDR3 bases are TGCGCCAGCAGCAGGGGAGGCCCAGATACGCAGTATTTT.

The chain carries TRBV6-5 and TRBJ2-7; 8 bases match TRBD2. Germline V gene sequence: CDR1 MNHEY, CDR2 SVGAGI. The J segment lost 0 bases and the V segment lost 6 bases, leaving 7 bases of the junction unmatched. The CDR3 contains 15 residues. CDR3 nucleotides: TGTGCCAGCAGCCCCGGGGGGGCTACCTCCTACGAGCAGTACTTC. Translation gives CASSPGGATSYEQYF.

With respect to this clone: Other DNA sequences in this sample translate to the same CDR3. This chain joins TRBV28 and TRBJ1-5, with 8 bases fitting TRBD1. The CDR3 length is 14 residues. Germline V CDR1 and CDR2: MDHEN, SYDVKM. The junction had 4 bases not matched to a gene; V was cut back by 5 bases and J by 4 bases. DNA for the CDR3: TGTGCCAGCAGTCCGACAGGGGCGAATCAGCCCCAGCATTTT. This translates into CASSPTGANQPQHF.

V usage is TRBV30 and J usage is TRBJ2-1, with a possible D match to TRBD2 (5 bases). Germline V gene data show CDR1 as GTSNPN and CDR2 as SVGIG (reference sequence). V was shortened by 0 bases and J by 4 bases, with 10 bases between the two germline ends. The CDR3 contains 14 residues. The DNA for the CDR3 is TGTGCCTGGAGTGTAACTAGTTGGTACAATGAGCAGTTCTTC. Translated: CAWSVTSWYNEQFF.

This rearrangement joins TRBV9 to TRBJ2-1; D possibly corresponds to TRBD2 (6 bases). The CDR3 is made up of 15 amino acids. The germline CDR1 and CDR2 sequences are SGDLS and YYNGEE. Trimming removed 0 bases at V and 5 bases at J, with 12 bases between. The CDR3 here is CASSVAAGTHNEQFF. The CDR3 DNA reads TGTGCCAGCAGCGTAGCGGCGGGAACCCACAATGAGCAGTTCTTC.

In DNA, the CDR3 is TGTGCCAGCAGTGCCAGACTAGCGGGAGTGAATGAGCAGTTCTTC. Its protein product is CASSARLAGVNEQFF. The gene calls are TRBV6-1 and TRBJ2-1; TRBD2 aligns across 12 bases. Trimming took 4 bases from V and 7 from J; bases not matched to a gene: 5. Germline loops: CDR1 MNHNS, CDR2 SASEGT. The CDR3 covers 15 residues.

J is TRBJ2-7 and V is TRBV27; D is possibly TRBD1 (6 bases). Trimming cost V 2 bases and J 5 bases, with 13 bases left between them. The germline gives CDR1 MNHEY, CDR2 SMNVEV (reference sequence). The CDR3 extends over 14 amino acids. The CDR3 region is CASSLGQGIHEQYF. In nucleotides, the CDR3 is TGTGCCAGCAGTTTAGGGCAGGGGATCCACGAGCAGTACTTC.

The chain carries TRBV11-2 and TRBJ2-2; D ambiguous. Germline CDR1 is SGHAT and CDR2 is FQNNGV. The V gene lost 0 bases and the J gene lost 0 bases, with 14 bases spanning the gap. The CDR3 loop spans 18 amino acids. CDR3 loop: CASSLDNGRAPNTGELFF. In nucleotides, the CDR3 is TGTGCCAGCAGCTTAGATAATGGCAGAGCTCCGAACACCGGGGAGCTGTTTTTT. The complete variable domain, with remaining parts taken from reference TRBV11-2 and TRBJ2-2, reads EAGVAQSPRYKIIEKRQSVAFWCNPISGHATLYWYQQILGQGPKLLIQFQNNGVVDDSQLPKDRFSAERLKGVDSTLKIQPAKLEDSAVYLCASSLDNGRAPNTGELFFGEGSRLTVL.

This rearrangement joins TRBV7-4 to TRBJ2-5; 9 bases are a match to TRBD1. Germline V lookup: CDR1 SGHVT, CDR2 SQSDAQ. V lost 4 bases to trimming and J lost 5 bases; unmatched junction nucleotides: 11. CDR3 size: 16 residues. CDR3 DNA sequence: TGTGCCAGCAGCTGCTACAGGGGGCATCGGCGGGAGACCCAGTACTTC. The encoded protein is CASSCYRGHRRETQYF.

This chain connects TRBV7-2 to TRBJ2-4, with D possibly being TRBD1 (6 bases). The CDR3 is made up of 14 amino acids. V was pared by 4 bases and J by 6 bases, with 13 bases between. CDR1 and CDR2 from the germline V gene are SGHTA and FQGNSA. The CDR3 here is CASSSRSRGNIQYF. CDR3 nucleotides: TGTGCCAGCAGCTCAAGATCCAGGGGAAACATTCAGTACTTC.

The chain couples TRBV5-1 to TRBJ2-2; 7 bases are a match to TRBD2. This CDR3 has 13 amino acids. Germline CDR1 reads SGHRS; CDR2 reads YFSETQ. V lost 9 bases to trimming and J lost 6 bases; unmatched junction nucleotides: 8. CDR3 nucleotide sequence: TGCGCCACCGCGGGGGATTCAGCCGGGGAGCTGTTTTTT. The encoded protein is CATAGDSAGELFF.

The gene calls are TRBV6-5 and TRBJ2-2; D gene ambiguous. The CDR3 consists of 15 residues. The germline V gene has CDR1 MNHEY and CDR2 SVGAGI. Between the trimmed V and J ends, which lost 7 bases and 0 bases, there was a span of 12 bases. In DNA form, the CDR3 reads TGTGCCAGCAAAACGGGCCTGACGAACACCGGGGAGCTGTTTTTT. It translates to CASKTGLTNTGELFF.

This rearrangement joins TRBV6-1 to TRBJ2-5, with D unclear. V was trimmed by 2 bases and J by 3 bases, leaving 10 bases between them. Looked up from germline, CDR1 is MNHNS and CDR2 is SASEGT. The CDR3 has 14 amino acids. CDR3 DNA: TGTGCCAGCAGTGAATTTGGACGGGAAGAGACCCAGTACTTC. Protein: CASSEFGREETQYF.

The genes are TRBV4-2 and TRBJ2-7, with D tentatively TRBD2 (7 bases). Germline V lookup: CDR1 LGHNA, CDR2 YNFKEQ. This CDR3 spans 15 amino acids. V gave up 8 bases and J gave up 1 base, with 18 bases separating them. The CDR3 DNA sequence: TGTGCCAGCCGTAAGGGGGGGGGCGATTCCTACGAGCAGTACTTC. Protein: CASRKGGGDSYEQYF.

The chain is built from TRBV5-8 and TRBJ2-7, with 7 bases fitting TRBD1. The CDR3 is 14 amino acids. V dropped 2 bases and J dropped 5; count of bases not matched to a gene: 7. The germline V gene encodes CDR1 SGHTS and CDR2 YDEGEE. The CDR3 loop is CASSFTGQRNEQYF. CDR3 bases: TGTGCCAGCAGCTTTACGGGACAGAGAAACGAGCAGTACTTC. Full variable domain (missing parts from reference TRBV5-8 and TRBJ2-7): EAGVTQSPTHLIKTRGQQATLRCSPISGHTSVYWYQQALGLGLQFLLWYDEGEERNRGNFPPRFSGRQFPNYSSELNVNALELEDSALYLCASSFTGQRNEQYFGPGTRLTVT.

The chain links TRBV5-1 to TRBJ2-7; 10 bases align to TRBD1. CDR1 and CDR2 from the germline V gene are SGHRS and YFSETQ. The CDR3 has 15 residues. J gave up 2 bases and V 9 bases, and 11 bases lay outside the gene matches. The CDR3 region has the DNA TGCGCCACCTCGACCCGGGGACAGGGGACCTACGAGCAGTACTTC. It is translated as CATSTRGQGTYEQYF.

This clone has just one count. The rearrangement uses TRBV2 and TRBJ1-2, with 9 positions matching TRBD1. Germline-derived CDR1 and CDR2 are SNHLY and FYNNEI. V gave up 4 bases and J gave up 6 bases; unmatched junction bases: 9. This CDR3 contains 15 residues. The CDR3 sequence: CASSVQGARNDGYTF. Written as DNA, the CDR3 is TGTGCCAGCAGTGTACAGGGGGCGCGGAACGATGGCTACACCTTC.

V usage is TRBV5-1 and J usage is TRBJ2-7, with 12 bases matching TRBD2. V lost 0 bases and J lost 2; bases outside the gene matches: 6. This CDR3 region has 17 residues. Germline CDR1 and CDR2: SGHRS and YFSETQ. The CDR3 DNA reads TGCGCCAGCAGCTTGGGTCTAGCGGGAGGGGTTGCCTACGAGCAGTACTTC. Its translation: CASSLGLAGGVAYEQYF.

This chain uses TRBV7-2 with TRBJ1-2, with a tentative D call TRBD1 (5 bases). Trimming took 2 bases from V and 7 from J, leaving 17 bases between them. CDR3 length: 15 amino acids. From germline, CDR1 is SGHTA and CDR2 FQGNSA. The CDR3 DNA is TGTGCCAGCAGCTTACAGGGCCCCGCTGGGTCTGGCTACACCTTC. Translated, it gives CASSLQGPAGSGYTF.

The chain joins TRBV29-1 to TRBJ1-2; a weak D match, TRBD1 (6 bases). CDR1 is SQVTM and CDR2 is ANQGSEA in the germline V gene. The V gene lost 7 bases and the J gene lost 7 bases, with 13 bases spanning the gap. The CDR3 has 11 residues. The CDR3 coding sequence is TGCAGCGGGGTGGGGGGCGCTGGCTACACCTTC. Its translation: CSGVGGAGYTF.